The TCR beta chain under discussion was sequenced for a study of CD8 T cells in Susac syndrome. Study as a whole: Patients with Susac syndrome who were sequenced included five or six with active disease and eight or nine in remission. Study-level points and caveats: Susac-specific public clones were found in total CD8+ and CD8+ TEMRA repertoires, numbering roughly 15 and five, respectively.

The germline V and J ends were trimmed by 1 base and 2 bases, with 9 bases remaining between them. This CDR3 is 14 amino acids long. From germline, CDR1 is SGHDN and CDR2 FVKESK. This clonotype has only one observation. The antigen remains unidentified. With random hexamers, reverse transcription was performed on about 0.5 to 1 ug of RNA. The amplification used immunoSEQ multiplex PCR on TCR beta CDR3; it spanned 54 Vbeta and 13 Jbeta. TCRdb processed the immunoSEQ multiplex PCR reads anew with MiXCR; each CDR3 protein has one entry. The data show about 75,000 distinct CDR3 sequences, around 94% seen once.

The sequencing sample was made of CD8+ T cells from PBMCs. The receptor's source is a human donor with Susac syndrome. This chain joins TRBV14 and TRBJ2-7, with D perhaps TRBD2 (5 bases). This chain's CDR3 is CASSQVRTPYEQYF. In DNA form, the CDR3 reads TGTGCCAGCAGCCAAGTAAGGACTCCCTACGAGCAGTACTTC.